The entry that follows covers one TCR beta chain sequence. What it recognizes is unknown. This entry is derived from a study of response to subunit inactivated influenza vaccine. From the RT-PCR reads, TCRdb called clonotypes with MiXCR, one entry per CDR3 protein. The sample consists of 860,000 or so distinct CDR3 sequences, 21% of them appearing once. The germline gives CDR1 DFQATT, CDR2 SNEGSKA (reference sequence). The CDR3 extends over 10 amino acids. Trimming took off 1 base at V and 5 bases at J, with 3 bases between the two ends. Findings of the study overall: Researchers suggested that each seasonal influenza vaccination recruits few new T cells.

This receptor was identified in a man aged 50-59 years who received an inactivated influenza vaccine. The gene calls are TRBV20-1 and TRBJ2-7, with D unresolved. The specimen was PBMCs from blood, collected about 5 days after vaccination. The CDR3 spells CSARVDEQYF. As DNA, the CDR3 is TGCAGTGCTAGAGTCGACGAGCAGTACTTC.